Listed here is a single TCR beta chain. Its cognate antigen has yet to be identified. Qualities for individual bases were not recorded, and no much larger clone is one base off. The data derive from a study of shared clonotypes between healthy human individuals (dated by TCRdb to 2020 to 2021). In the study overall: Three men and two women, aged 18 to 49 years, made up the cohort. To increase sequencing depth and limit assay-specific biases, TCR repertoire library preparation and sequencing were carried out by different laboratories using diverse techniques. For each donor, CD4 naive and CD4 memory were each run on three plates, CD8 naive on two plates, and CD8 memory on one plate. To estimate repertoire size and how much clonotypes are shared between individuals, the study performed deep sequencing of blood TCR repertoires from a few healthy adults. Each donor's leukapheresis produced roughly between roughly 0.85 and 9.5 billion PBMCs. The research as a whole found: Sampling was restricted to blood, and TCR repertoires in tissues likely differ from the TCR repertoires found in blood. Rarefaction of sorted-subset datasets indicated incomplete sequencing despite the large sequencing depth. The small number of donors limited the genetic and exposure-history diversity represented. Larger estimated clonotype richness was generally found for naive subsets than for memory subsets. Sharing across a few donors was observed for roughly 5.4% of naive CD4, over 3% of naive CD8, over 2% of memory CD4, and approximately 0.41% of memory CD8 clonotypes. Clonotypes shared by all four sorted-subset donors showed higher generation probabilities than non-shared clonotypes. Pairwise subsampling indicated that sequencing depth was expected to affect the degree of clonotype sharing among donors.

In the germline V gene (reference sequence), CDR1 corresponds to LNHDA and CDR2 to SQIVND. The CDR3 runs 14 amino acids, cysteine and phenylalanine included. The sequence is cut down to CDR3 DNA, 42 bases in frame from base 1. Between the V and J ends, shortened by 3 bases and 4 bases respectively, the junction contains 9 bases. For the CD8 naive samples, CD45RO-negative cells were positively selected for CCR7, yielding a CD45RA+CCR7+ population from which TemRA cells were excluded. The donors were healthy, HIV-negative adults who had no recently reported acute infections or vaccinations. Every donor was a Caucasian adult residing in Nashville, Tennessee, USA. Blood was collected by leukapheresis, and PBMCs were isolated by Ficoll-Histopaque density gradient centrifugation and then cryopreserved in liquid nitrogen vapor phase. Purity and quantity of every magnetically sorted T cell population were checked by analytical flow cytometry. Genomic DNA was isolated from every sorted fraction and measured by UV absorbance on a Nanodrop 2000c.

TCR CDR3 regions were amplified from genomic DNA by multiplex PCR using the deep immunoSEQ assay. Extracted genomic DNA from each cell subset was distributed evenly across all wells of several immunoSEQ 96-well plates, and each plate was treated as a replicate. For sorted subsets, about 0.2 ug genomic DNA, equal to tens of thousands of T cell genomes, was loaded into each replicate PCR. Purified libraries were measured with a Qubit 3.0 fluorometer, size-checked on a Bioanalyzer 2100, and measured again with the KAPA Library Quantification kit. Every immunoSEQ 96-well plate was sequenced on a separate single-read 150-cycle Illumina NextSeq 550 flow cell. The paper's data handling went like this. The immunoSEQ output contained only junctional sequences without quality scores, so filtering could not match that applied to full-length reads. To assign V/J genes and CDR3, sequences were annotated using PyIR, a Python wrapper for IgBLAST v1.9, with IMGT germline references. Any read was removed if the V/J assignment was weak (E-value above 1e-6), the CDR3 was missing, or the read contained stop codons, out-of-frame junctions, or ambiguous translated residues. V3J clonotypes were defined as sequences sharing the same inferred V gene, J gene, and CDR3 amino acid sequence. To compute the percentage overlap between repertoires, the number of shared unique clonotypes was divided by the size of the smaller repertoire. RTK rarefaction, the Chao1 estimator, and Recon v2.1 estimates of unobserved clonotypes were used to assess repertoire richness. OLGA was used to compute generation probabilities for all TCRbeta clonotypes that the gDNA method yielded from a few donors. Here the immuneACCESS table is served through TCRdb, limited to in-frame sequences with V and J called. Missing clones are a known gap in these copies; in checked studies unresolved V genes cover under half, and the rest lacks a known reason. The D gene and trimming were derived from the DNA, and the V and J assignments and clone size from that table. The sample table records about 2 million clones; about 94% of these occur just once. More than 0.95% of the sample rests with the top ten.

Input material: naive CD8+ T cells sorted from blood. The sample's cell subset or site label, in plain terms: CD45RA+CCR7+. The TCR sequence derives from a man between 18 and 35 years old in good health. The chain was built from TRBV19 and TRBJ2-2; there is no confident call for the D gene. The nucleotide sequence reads TGTGCCAGTAGTATCCCCGGTCGCACCGGGGAGCTGTTTTTT. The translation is CASSIPGRTGELFF.